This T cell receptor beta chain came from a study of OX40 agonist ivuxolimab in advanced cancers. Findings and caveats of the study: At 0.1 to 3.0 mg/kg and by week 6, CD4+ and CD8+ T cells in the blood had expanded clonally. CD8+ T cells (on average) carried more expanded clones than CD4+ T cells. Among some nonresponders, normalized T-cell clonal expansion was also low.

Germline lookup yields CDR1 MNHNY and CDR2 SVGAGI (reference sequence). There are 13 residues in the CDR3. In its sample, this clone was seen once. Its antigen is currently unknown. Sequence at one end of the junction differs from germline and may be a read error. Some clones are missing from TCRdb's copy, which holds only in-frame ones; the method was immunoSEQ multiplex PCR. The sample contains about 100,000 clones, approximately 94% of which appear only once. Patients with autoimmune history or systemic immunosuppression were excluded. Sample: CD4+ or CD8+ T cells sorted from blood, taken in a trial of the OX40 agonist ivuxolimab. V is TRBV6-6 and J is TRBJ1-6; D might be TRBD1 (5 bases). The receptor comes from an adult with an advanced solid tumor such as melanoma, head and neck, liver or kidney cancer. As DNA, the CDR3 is TGTGCCAGCAGCCGGGACCCTAATCCACCCCTCCACTTT. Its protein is CASSRDPNPPLHF.